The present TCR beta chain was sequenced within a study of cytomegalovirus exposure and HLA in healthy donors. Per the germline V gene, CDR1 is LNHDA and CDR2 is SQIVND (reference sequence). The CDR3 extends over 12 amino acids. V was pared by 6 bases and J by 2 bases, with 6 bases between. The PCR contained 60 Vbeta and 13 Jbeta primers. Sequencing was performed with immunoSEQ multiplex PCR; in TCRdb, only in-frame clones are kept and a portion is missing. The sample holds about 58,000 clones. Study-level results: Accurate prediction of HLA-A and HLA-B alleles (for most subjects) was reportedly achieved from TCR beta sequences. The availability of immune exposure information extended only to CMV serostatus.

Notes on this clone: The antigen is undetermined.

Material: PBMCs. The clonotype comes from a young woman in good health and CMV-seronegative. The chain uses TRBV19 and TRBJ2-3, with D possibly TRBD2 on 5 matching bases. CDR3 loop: CASSGVTDTQYF. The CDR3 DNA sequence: TGTGCCAGTAGCGGGGTCACAGATACGCAGTATTTT.